This T cell receptor beta chain was retrieved from a study of T cell responses to AZD1222 COVID-19 vaccine. V lost 0 bases and J 4 bases, leaving 13 bases between the germline ends. In germline, CDR1 is SGDLS, CDR2 YYNGEE. The length of the CDR3 is 15 residues. Assay used: immunoSEQ multiplex PCR; TCRdb lists only in-frame clones, some missing. The sample comprises some 130,000 clones, over 80% of which are singletons, and around 7.1% rests with the top ten. This clone was counted once. The sequencing used peripheral blood, collected 28 days after the second AZD1222 dose. The V and J genes are TRBV9 and TRBJ1-2; D is unclear. The receptor was isolated from an adult who received the AZD1222 COVID-19 vaccine. CDR3 nucleotide sequence: TGTGCCAGCAGCGTAGGCGGGGTGTTTGGCTATGGCTACACCTTC. Translating it yields CASSVGGVFGYGYTF.